This TCR beta chain was captured by sequencing in a study of T cell repertoires in cytomegalovirus infection. Across the study: Indications came from public TCR beta signatures; they pointed to CMV infection and to a matching HLA type. Broader study findings: Using cumulative public TCR beta family frequency, the authors identified those who carried CMV together with the relevant HLA. The ex vivo response was dominated by HLA-C-restricted CMV-specific TCR beta clonotypes.

As to this clonotype: Its antigen is as yet unknown.

In TCRdb, the reads were re-called with MiXCR into one record per CDR3 protein. The sample contains hundreds of thousands of distinct CDR3 sequences, about 24% of which appear only once. Trimming removed 3 bases from V and 2 bases from J; junction bases left unmatched: 9. In germline, CDR1 is KGHSH, CDR2 LQKENI. There are 16 residues in the CDR3. The source of this sequence is a human donor in good health (CMV status not recorded). Some clones in this sample may be carry-over from other donors' samples. Source material: CD8+ T cells from PBMCs. This chain joins TRBV18 and TRBJ2-5; TRBD1 aligns across 7 bases. The CDR3: CASSPTTGQPQETQYF. The CDR3 DNA reads TGTGCCAGCTCACCGACGACGGGACAGCCGCAAGAGACCCAGTACTTC.